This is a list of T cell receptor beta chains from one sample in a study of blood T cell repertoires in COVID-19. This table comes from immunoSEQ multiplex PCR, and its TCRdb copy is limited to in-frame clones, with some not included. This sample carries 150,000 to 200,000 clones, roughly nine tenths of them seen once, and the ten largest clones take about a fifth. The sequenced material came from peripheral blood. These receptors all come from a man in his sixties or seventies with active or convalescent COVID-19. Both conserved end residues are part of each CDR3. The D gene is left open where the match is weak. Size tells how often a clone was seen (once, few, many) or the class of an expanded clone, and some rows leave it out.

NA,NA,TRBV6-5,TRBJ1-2,CASSGGLGYTF,TGTGCCAGCAGCGGGGGGCTCGGCTACACCTTC
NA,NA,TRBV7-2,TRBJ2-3,CASSHGHPEDTQYF,TGTGCCAGCAGCCACGGACACCCAGAAGATACGCAGTATTTT
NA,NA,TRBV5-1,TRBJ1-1,CASSPLHMNTEAFF,TGCGCCAGCAGCCCCCTTCACATGAACACTGAAGCTTTCTTT
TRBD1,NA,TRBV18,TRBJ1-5,CASSRQGDSNQPQHF,TGTGCCAGCTCCCGGCAGGGGGATAGCAATCAGCCCCAGCATTTT
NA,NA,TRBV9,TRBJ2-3,CASSDGPGTDTQYF,TGTGCCAGCAGCGACGGACCGGGGACAGATACGCAGTATTTT
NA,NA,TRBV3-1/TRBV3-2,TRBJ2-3,CASSIRETLTDTQYF,TGTGCCAGCAGCATCCGGGAGACACTCACAGATACGCAGTATTTT
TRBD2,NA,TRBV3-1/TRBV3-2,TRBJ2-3,CASSQEGGSPTDTQYF,TGTGCCAGCAGCCAAGAAGGCGGGAGCCCCACAGATACGCAGTATTTT
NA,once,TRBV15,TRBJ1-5,CATSRDRGPQHF,TGTGCCACCAGCAGAGATCGCGGGCCCCAGCATTTT
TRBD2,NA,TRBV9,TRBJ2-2,CASSVKAGPGTGELFF,TGTGCCAGCAGCGTTAAAGCGGGGCCAGGCACCGGGGAGCTGTTTTTT
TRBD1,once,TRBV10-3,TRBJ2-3,CAISTQGADTDTQYF,TGTGCCATCAGCACCCAGGGGGCGGACACAGATACGCAGTATTTT
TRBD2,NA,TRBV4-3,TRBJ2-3,CASSPRAGGGSMGTDTQYF,TGCGCCAGCAGCCCCAGGGCGGGGGGGGGATCGATGGGCACAGATACGCAGTATTTT
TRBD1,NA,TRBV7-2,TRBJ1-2,CASSLGGGQVNYGYTF,TGTGCCAGCAGCCTAGGGGGGGGACAGGTCAACTATGGCTACACCTTC
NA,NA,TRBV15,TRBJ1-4,CATSRGGVVGAEKLFF,TGTGCCACCAGCAGAGGAGGTGTGGTGGGGGCAGAAAAACTGTTTTTT
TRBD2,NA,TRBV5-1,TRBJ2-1,CASSRVPGLAGSSYNEQFF,TGCGCCAGCAGCCGCGTCCCGGGACTAGCGGGGTCATCCTACAATGAGCAGTTCTTC
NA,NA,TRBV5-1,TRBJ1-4,CASSLADTSTNEKLFF,TGCGCCAGCAGCTTGGCGGACACCTCAACTAATGAAAAACTGTTTTTT
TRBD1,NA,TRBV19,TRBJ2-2,CASSSWTGNTGELFF,TGTGCCAGTAGTTCCTGGACAGGGAACACCGGGGAGCTGTTTTTT
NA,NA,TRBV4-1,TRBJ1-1,CASSQDRGGFTEAFF,TGCGCCAGCAGCCAAGATCGGGGGGGTTTCACTGAAGCTTTCTTT
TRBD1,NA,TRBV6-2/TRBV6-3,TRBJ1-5,CASSSLGQGVGQPQHF,TGTGCCAGCAGTTCCCTCGGACAGGGGGTCGGTCAGCCCCAGCATTTT
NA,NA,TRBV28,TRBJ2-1,CASSLGSSSYNEQFF,TGTGCCAGCAGTTTAGGGAGCAGCTCCTACAATGAGCAGTTCTTC
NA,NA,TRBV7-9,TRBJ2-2,CASSSGLPHTGELFF,TGTGCCAGCAGCTCCGGACTACCTCACACCGGGGAGCTGTTTTTT
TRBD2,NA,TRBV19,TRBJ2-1,CASSKGLEIEQFF,TGTGCCAGTAGTAAGGGACTAGAGATTGAGCAGTTCTTC
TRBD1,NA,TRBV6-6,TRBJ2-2,CASTIGTGGTGELFF,TGTGCCAGCACCATCGGGACAGGGGGCACCGGGGAGCTGTTTTTT
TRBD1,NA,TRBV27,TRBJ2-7,CASSPPGTGDYEQYF,TGTGCCAGCAGTCCCCCCGGGACAGGAGACTACGAGCAGTACTTC
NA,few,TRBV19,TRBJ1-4,CASSSPTGVVGATNEKLFF,TGTGCCAGTAGTAGCCCGACAGGTGTAGTAGGGGCAACTAATGAAAAACTGTTTTTT
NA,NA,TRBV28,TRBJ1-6,CASSHPGGERVSPLHF,TGTGCCAGCAGTCACCCCGGGGGGGAGAGGGTCTCACCCCTCCACTTT
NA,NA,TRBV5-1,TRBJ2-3,CASSLGAAGLRTDTQYF,TGCGCCAGCAGCTTGGGTGCGGCGGGACTCCGCACAGATACGCAGTATTTT
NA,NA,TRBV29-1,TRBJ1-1,CSVTRGVNTEAFF,TGCAGCGTCACCCGGGGGGTGAACACTGAAGCTTTCTTT
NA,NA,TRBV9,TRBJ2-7,CASSVAPGSSYEQYF,TGTGCCAGCAGCGTAGCTCCGGGGAGCTCCTACGAGCAGTACTTC
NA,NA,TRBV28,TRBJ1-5,CASSPSGFTQHF,TGTGCCAGCAGTCCCTCGGGATTCACCCAGCATTTT
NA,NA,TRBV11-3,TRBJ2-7,CASSLGGRPSYEQYF,TGTGCCAGCAGCTTAGGAGGCAGACCGTCCTACGAGCAGTACTTC
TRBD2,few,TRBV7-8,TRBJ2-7,CASIWGGRAGEQYF,TGTGCCAGCATCTGGGGCGGGAGGGCCGGCGAGCAGTACTTC
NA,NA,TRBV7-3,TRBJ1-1,CASSTGTTNTEAFF,TGTGCCAGCAGCACAGGGACAACGAACACTGAAGCTTTCTTT
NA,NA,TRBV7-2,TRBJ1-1,CASSLARGRGTEAFF,TGTGCCAGCAGCTTAGCGCGGGGGCGAGGCACTGAAGCTTTCTTT
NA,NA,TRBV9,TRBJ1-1,CASSVSKNTEAFF,TGTGCCAGCAGCGTAAGCAAGAACACTGAAGCTTTCTTT
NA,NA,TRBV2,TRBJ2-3,CASTRRDTQYF,TGTGCCAGCACCCGGAGGGATACGCAGTATTTT
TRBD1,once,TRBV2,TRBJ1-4,CASIQTGDNEKLFF,TGTGCCAGCATCCAGACAGGGGATAATGAAAAACTGTTTTTT
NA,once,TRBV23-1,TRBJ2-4,CASNDEVRGAKNIQYF,TGCGCCAGCAATGATGAGGTACGGGGGGCCAAAAACATTCAGTACTTC
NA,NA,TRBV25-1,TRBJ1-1,CASSGVQGENTEAFF,TGTGCCAGCAGTGGTGTACAGGGCGAGAACACTGAAGCTTTCTTT
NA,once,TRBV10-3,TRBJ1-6,CAISEDSPSYNSPLHF,TGTGCCATCAGTGAGGATAGTCCCTCCTATAATTCACCCCTCCACTTT
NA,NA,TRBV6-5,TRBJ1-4,CASSYSRAGGEKLFF,TGTGCCAGCAGTTACTCGCGAGCGGGAGGTGAAAAACTGTTTTTT
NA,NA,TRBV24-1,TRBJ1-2,CATSVGVDYGYTF,TGTGCCACCAGTGTAGGGGTGGACTATGGCTACACCTTC
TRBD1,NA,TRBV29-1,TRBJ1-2,CSVEDGRGRHGYTF,TGCAGCGTTGAAGACGGCAGGGGGCGACATGGCTACACCTTC
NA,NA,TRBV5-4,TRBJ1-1,CASSSGSPAFKTEAFF,TGTGCCAGCAGCTCTGGTTCCCCCGCGTTTAAGACTGAAGCTTTCTTT
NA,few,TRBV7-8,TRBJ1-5,CASSLAPNIFSNQPQHF,TGTGCCAGCAGCTTAGCCCCAAACATATTTAGCAATCAGCCCCAGCATTTT
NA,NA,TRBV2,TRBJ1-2,CASSRRLRGYGYTF,TGTGCCAGCAGTCGACGGCTCCGAGGCTATGGCTACACCTTC
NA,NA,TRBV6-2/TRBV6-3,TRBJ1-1,CASRYRSGDSEAFF,TGTGCCAGCAGATACAGGTCGGGGGATTCTGAAGCTTTCTTT
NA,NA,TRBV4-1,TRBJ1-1,CASSQGRQLNTEAFF,TGCGCCAGCAGCCAAGGTCGACAGTTGAACACTGAAGCTTTCTTT
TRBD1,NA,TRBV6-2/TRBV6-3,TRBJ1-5,CASSYTDRVYGQPQHF,TGTGCCAGCAGTTATACCGACAGGGTATATGGTCAGCCCCAGCATTTT
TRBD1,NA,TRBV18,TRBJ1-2,CASSPGTGAGVDGYTF,TGTGCCAGCTCACCTGGGACAGGGGCGGGAGTGGATGGCTACACCTTC